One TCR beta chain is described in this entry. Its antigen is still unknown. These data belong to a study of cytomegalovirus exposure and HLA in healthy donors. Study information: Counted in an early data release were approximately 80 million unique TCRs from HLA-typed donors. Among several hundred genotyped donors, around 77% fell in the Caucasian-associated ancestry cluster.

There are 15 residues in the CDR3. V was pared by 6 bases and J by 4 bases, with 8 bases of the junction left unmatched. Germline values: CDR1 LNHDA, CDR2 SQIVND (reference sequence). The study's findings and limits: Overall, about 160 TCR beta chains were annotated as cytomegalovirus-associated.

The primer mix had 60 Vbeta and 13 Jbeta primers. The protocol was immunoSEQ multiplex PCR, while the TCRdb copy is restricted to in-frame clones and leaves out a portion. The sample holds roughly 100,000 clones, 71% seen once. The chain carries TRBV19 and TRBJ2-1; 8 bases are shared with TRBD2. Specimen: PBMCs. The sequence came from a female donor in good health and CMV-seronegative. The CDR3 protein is CASSSPRGGYNEQFF. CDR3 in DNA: TGTGCCAGTAGCAGTCCCCGGGGGGGGTACAATGAGCAGTTCTTC.